One sample yielded the 5 T cell receptor beta chains listed below, sequenced in a study of blood T cell repertoires in COVID-19. Clones were sequenced by immunoSEQ multiplex PCR, and TCRdb holds only the in-frame ones, with some missing. The sample contains approximately 250,000 clones, around 86% of which appear only once. The sample was peripheral blood. These receptors came from a woman aged 60-75 years with COVID-19, enrolled during active disease.

The rearrangement joins TRBV5-1 to TRBJ1-2; the match to TRBD1 covers 11 bases. This CDR3 region has 16 residues. Per germline, CDR1 SGHRS and CDR2 YFSETQ. With V trimmed by 2 bases and J by 5 bases, 8 bases remained unmatched. Here the CDR3 reads CASSFLGQGVGYGYTF. In nucleotides, the CDR3 is TGCGCCAGCAGCTTCCTGGGACAGGGGGTAGGATATGGCTACACCTTC.

This rearrangement joins TRBV2 to TRBJ1-1; tentatively, D is TRBD1 (6 bases). The V end was cut by 5 bases, the J end by 7 bases, with 14 bases between. Germline V gene sequence: CDR1 SNHLY, CDR2 FYNNEI. The CDR3 extends over 13 amino acids. The CDR3 DNA sequence: TGTGCCAGCAGTTATGAAGGGGGAGTTGAAGCTTTCTTT. This sequence encodes CASSYEGGVEAFF.

The rearrangement joins TRBV4-2 to TRBJ2-7; 10 bases are shared with TRBD1. CDR1 and CDR2 from the germline V gene are LGHNA and YNFKEQ. V trimming: 2 bases; J trimming: 4 bases; junction bases outside the gene matches: 8. CDR3 length equals 16 residues. CDR3 bases: TGTGCCAGCAGCCAAAACGACAGGGGGCGCTTTTACGAGCAGTACTTC. It translates to CASSQNDRGRFYEQYF.

V and J are TRBV3-1 (or the pseudogene TRBV3-2) and TRBJ1-4; possibly TRBD1 for D (5 bases). The CDR3 contains 14 residues. The germline V and J ends were trimmed by 3 bases and 8 bases, with 13 bases remaining between them. Germline lookup yields CDR1 LGHDT and CDR2 YNNKEL (reference sequence). In nucleotides, the CDR3 is TGTGCCAGCAGCCAGGGGGGTTTTGGGGAAAAACTGTTTTTT. Translation: CASSQGGFGEKLFF.

J is TRBJ1-4 and V is TRBV28; TRBD1 agrees at 7 bases. The CDR3 runs to 14 residues. The V segment lost 7 bases and the J segment 3 bases; nucleotides outside the gene matches: 5. Germline CDR1 MDHEN, CDR2 SYDVKM. Written as DNA, the CDR3 is TGTGCCAGCACCTCCCAGGGGGCTAATGAAAAACTGTTTTTT. Amino acids: CASTSQGANEKLFF.